The 3 T cell receptor beta chains below were found in one sample sequenced in a study of blood T cell repertoires in COVID-19. The data were produced by immunoSEQ multiplex PCR, yet TCRdb's version contains in-frame clones alone and is incomplete. The repertoire holds about 98,000 clones, around 84% seen once, with about 2.9% in the top ten. Specimen: peripheral blood. The receptors stem from a man aged 50 to 60 with active or convalescent COVID-19.

The chain is built from TRBV10-3 and TRBJ1-2, with TRBD1 matching 7 bases. There are 15 residues in the CDR3. V lost 5 bases, J lost 1 base, and 7 bases stayed unmatched. Germline V gene data show CDR1 as ENHRY and CDR2 as SYGVKD. The CDR3 DNA is TGTGCCATCAGTTTGACAGGGCTAGATAACTATGGCTACACCTTC. Translated: CAISLTGLDNYGYTF.

This clone showed up just once. V usage is TRBV5-4 and J usage is TRBJ1-3; D is ambiguous. The CDR3 is 14 residues long. CDR1 is SGHNT, CDR2 YYREEE, per germline (reference sequence). Trimming removed 2 bases at V and 0 bases at J, with 6 bases between. The CDR3 is CASSLFSSGNTIYF. CDR3 bases: TGTGCCAGCAGCTTATTTAGCTCTGGAAACACCATATATTTT. Variable domain in full (rest from reference TRBV5-4 and TRBJ1-3): ETGVTQSPTHLIKTRGQQVTLRCSSQSGHNTVSWYQQALGQGPQFIFQYYREEENGRGNFPPRFSGLQFPNYSSELNVNALELDDSALYLCASSLFSSGNTIYFGEGSWLTVV.

The J gene is TRBJ1-2, the V gene TRBV5-8, with unresolved D. V was trimmed by 4 bases and J by 7 bases, leaving 11 bases between them. This CDR3 is built from 12 residues. From germline, CDR1 is SGHTS and CDR2 YDEGEE. As DNA, the CDR3 is TGTGCCAGCAGCCGGTACGGGGTTGGCTACACCTTC. Encoded protein: CASSRYGVGYTF.